This T cell receptor (beta chain) is from a study of T cell responses to AZD1222 COVID-19 vaccine. As for this clone: Its antigen is not identified.

The repertoire was sequenced with immunoSEQ multiplex PCR; TCRdb's copy has only in-frame clones and lacks some. The data contain around 110,000 clones, around 88% of them seen just once; the ten biggest clones take up over 8.5%. Points from the study as a whole: Clonal diversity may have been underestimated in mostly white British donors.

V was cut by 1 base and J by 1 base, with 17 bases left in between. CDR3 length equals 17 residues. Germline V CDR1 and CDR2: SEHNR, FQNEAQ (reference sequence). Sequenced here: peripheral blood, sampled on day 0 of AZD1222 vaccination. The clonotype was recovered from an adult in good health. The chain links TRBV7-9 to TRBJ2-7; unclear D gene. The CDR3 region has the DNA TGTGCCAGCAGCTTAGTAGTTGACCCGGGTGGGTCCTACGAGCAGTACTTC. Translation: CASSLVVDPGGSYEQYF.